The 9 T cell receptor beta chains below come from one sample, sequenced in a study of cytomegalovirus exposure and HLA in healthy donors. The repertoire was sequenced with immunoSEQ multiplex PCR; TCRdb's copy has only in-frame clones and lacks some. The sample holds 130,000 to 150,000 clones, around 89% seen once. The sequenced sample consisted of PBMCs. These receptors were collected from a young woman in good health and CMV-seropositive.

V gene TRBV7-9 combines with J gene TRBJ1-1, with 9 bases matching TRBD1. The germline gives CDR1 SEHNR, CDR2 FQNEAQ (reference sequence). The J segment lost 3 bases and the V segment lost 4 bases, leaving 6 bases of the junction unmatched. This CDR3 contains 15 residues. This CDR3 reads CASSSGTGPYTEAFF. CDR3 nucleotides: TGTGCCAGCAGCTCGGGGACAGGGCCGTACACTGAAGCTTTCTTT.

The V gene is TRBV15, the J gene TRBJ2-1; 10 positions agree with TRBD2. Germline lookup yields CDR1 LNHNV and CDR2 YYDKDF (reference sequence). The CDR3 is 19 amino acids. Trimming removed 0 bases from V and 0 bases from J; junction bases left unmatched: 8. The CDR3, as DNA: TGTGCCACCAGCAGAGATCCCCGACTAGCGGGCCGCTCCTACAATGAGCAGTTCTTC. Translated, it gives CATSRDPRLAGRSYNEQFF.

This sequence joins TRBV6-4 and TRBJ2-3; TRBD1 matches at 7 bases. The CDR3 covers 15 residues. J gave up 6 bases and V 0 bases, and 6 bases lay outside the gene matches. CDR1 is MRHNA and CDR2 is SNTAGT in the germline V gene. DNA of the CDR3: TGTGCCAGCAGTGACTCGAATAAGGGGGCGGATACGCAGTATTTT. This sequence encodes CASSDSNKGADTQYF.

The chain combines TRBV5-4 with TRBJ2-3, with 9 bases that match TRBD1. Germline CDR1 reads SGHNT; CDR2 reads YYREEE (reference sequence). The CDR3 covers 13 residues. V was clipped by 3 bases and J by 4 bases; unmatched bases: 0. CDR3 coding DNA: TGTGCCAGCAGCTGGACAGGGGCAGATACGCAGTATTTT. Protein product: CASSWTGADTQYF.

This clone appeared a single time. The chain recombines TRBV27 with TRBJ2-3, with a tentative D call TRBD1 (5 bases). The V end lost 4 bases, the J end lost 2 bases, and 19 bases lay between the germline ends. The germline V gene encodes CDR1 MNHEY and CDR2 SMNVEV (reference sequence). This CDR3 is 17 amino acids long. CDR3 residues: CASSSVEGRQPTDTQYF. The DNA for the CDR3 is TGTGCCAGCAGTTCGGTCGAAGGCAGACAGCCCACAGATACGCAGTATTTT.

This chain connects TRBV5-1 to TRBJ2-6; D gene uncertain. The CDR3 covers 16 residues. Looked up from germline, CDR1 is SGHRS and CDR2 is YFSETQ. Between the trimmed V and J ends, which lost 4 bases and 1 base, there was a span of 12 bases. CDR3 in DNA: TGCGCCAGCAGCCCCGACACGGTGTCTGGGGCCAACGTCCTGACTTTC. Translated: CASSPDTVSGANVLTF.

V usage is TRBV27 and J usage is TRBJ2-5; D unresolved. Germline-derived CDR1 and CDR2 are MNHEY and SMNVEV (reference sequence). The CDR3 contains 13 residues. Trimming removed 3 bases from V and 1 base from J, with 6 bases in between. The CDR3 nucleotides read TGTGCCAGCAGTTTTGGCTTCCAAGAGACCCAGTACTTC. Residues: CASSFGFQETQYF.

CDR3 DNA: TGCGCCAGCACCCAAAGCTGGTACTCTGGAAACACCATATATTTT. This translates into CASTQSWYSGNTIYF. The V call is TRBV5-1, the J call TRBJ1-3; D unclear. CDR1 and CDR2 from the germline V gene are SGHRS and YFSETQ. V was clipped by 6 bases and J by 0 bases, with 13 bases between them. The CDR3 sequence is 15 residues long.

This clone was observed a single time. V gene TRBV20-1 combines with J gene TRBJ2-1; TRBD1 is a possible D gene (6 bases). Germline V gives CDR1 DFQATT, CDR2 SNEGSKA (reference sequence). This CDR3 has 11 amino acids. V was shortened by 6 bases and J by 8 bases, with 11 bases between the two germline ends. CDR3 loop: CSARQDHEQFF. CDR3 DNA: TGCAGTGCCCGACAGGACCATGAGCAGTTCTTC.